This T cell receptor beta chain was captured by sequencing in a study of cytomegalovirus exposure and HLA in healthy donors. Findings and caveats of the study: The authors judged a highly shared variant cluster likely a sequencing artifact.

A remark on this clone: Its antigen remains unknown.

Vbeta (60) and Jbeta (13) primers were used in the PCR. Some clones are missing from TCRdb's copy, which holds only in-frame ones; the method was immunoSEQ multiplex PCR. Seen here are approximately 170,000 clones, approximately 88% observed once, and the top ten hold 0.95% to 1.5%. The CDR3 extends over 13 amino acids. V was cut by 4 bases and J by 0 bases, with 6 bases left in between. The germline V gene encodes CDR1 LNHNV and CDR2 YYDKDF (reference sequence). Specimen: PBMCs. J is TRBJ1-2 and V is TRBV15; the D gene is possibly TRBD1 (6 bases). The TCR comes from a boy aged 2 to 9 in good health and CMV-seronegative. CDR3 protein: CATSTGANYGYTF. DNA of the CDR3: TGTGCCACCAGCACAGGGGCTAACTATGGCTACACCTTC.